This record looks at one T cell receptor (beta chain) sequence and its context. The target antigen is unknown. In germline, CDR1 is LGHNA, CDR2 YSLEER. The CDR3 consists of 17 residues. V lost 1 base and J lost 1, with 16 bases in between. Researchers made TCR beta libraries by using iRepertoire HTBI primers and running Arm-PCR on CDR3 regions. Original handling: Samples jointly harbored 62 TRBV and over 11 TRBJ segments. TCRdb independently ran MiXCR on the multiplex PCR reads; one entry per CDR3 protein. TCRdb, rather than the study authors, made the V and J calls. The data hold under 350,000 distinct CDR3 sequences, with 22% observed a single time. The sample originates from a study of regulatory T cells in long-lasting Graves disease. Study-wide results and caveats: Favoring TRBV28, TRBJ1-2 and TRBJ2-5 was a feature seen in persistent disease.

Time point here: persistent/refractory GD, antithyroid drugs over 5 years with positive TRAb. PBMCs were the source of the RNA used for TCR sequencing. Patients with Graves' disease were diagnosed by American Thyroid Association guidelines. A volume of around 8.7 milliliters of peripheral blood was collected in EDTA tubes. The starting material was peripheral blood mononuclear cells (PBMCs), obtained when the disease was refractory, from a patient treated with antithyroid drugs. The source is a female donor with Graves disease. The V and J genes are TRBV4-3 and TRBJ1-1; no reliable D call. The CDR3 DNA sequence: TGCGCCAGCAGCCAAGGTCGCTTTGGCTCGCGGAACACTGAAGCTTTCTTT. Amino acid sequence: CASSQGRFGSRNTEAFF.